These 14 T cell receptor beta chains were all obtained from the same sample, sequenced in a study of T cell responses to AZD1222 COVID-19 vaccine. Repertoires were generated with immunoSEQ multiplex PCR, while TCRdb's copy carries only in-frame clones and drops some. This table has roughly 110,000 clones, under 95% appearing once. Sequenced here: peripheral blood, sampled 28 days after the second AZD1222 dose. The source of these receptors is an adult who received the AZD1222 COVID-19 vaccine.

The rearrangement joins TRBV2 to TRBJ2-1; 10 bases agree with TRBD2. The ends lost 2 bases at V and 6 bases at J; junction bases unmatched: 7. This CDR3 has 16 amino acids. CDR1 is SNHLY and CDR2 is FYNNEI in the germline V gene. Written as DNA, the CDR3 is TGTGCCAGCAGTGAACGTCCAGCGGGGGGGCCCAATGAGCAGTTCTTC. This codes for CASSERPAGGPNEQFF.

CDR3 nucleotide sequence: TGTGCCAGCAGCGTCTCCTCTCAGGGGGCCCTGATGAACACTGAAGCTTTCTTT. Translating gives CASSVSSQGALMNTEAFF. The V call is TRBV9, the J call TRBJ1-1; 8 bases agree with TRBD1. Germline-derived CDR1 and CDR2 are SGDLS and YYNGEE. The CDR3 runs 18 residues. Trimming at V came to 2 bases and at J to 0 bases, leaving 12 bases not matched to a gene.

The rearrangement joins TRBV7-9 to TRBJ2-3; maybe TRBD2 (5 bases). This CDR3 has 14 residues. V lost 7 bases, J lost 6 bases, and 17 bases lay in between. Per the germline V gene, CDR1 is SEHNR and CDR2 is FQNEAQ (reference sequence). The CDR3 region is CASTQGSSKDTQYF. Written as DNA, the CDR3 is TGTGCCAGCACCCAAGGCTCTAGCAAGGATACGCAGTATTTT.

This clone was seen only a few times. This rearrangement joins TRBV7-2 to TRBJ2-7, with 7 positions matching TRBD1. Trimming took 5 bases from V and 2 from J; bases not matched to a gene: 6. This CDR3 has 14 residues. Germline assignment: CDR1 SGHTA and CDR2 FQGNSA. The CDR3 nucleotides are TGTGCCAGCAGCGGTCGACAGGGCCCCTACGAGCAGTACTTC. Protein product: CASSGRQGPYEQYF.

This clone turned up a few times. The rearrangement links TRBV7-6 to TRBJ2-2, with 10 bases that match TRBD2. The CDR3 extends over 15 amino acids. The germline V gene has CDR1 SGHVS and CDR2 FNYEAQ. V trimming: 2 bases; J trimming: 6 bases; junction bases outside the gene matches: 3. The CDR3 is CASSLLAGAPGELFF. The CDR3 nucleotides read TGTGCCAGCAGCTTACTAGCGGGAGCCCCCGGGGAGCTGTTTTTT.

This chain connects TRBV12-3 or TRBV12-4 to TRBJ1-1, with TRBD1 identical over 10 bases. V shed 7 bases, J shed 8 bases, and the junction held 4 bases outside the gene matches. The CDR3 has 12 amino acids. This chain's CDR3 is CASTETGGEAFF. As DNA, the CDR3 is TGTGCCAGCACCGAGACAGGGGGCGAAGCTTTCTTT.

This rearrangement joins TRBV12-3 or TRBV12-4 to TRBJ1-1; D gene uncertain. This CDR3 has 13 amino acids. Deletions cut 6 bases from V and 7 bases from J, with 15 bases between. The CDR3 DNA sequence: TGTGCCAGCAGCCCCACATTGACGGGTGAAGCTTTCTTT. Its translation is CASSPTLTGEAFF.

The chain links TRBV27 to TRBJ2-3; D is perhaps TRBD1 (6 bases). CDR3 length: 13 amino acids. V dropped 4 bases and J dropped 9 bases, with 14 bases sitting between them. The germline CDR1 and CDR2 sequences are MNHEY and SMNVEV (reference sequence). For the CDR3, the DNA is TGTGCCAGCAGTTATCAGGGGATCCAGACGCAGTATTTT. This codes for CASSYQGIQTQYF.

V is TRBV5-4 and J is TRBJ2-3, with D perhaps matching TRBD2 (7 bases). This CDR3 is 14 amino acids long. V shed 2 bases and J shed 4 bases, with 11 bases lying between them. CDR1 and CDR2 (germline): SGHNT, YYREEE (reference sequence). The CDR3 coding sequence is TGTGCCAGCAGCTTAAGGGGGGGGTCAGATACGCAGTATTTT. Protein: CASSLRGGSDTQYF.

This clone was seen more than once but under ten times. The V call is TRBV6-2 or TRBV6-3, the J call TRBJ1-4; tentatively, D is TRBD1 (6 bases). V lost 2 bases and J 5 bases, leaving 9 bases between the germline ends. The CDR3 totals 14 residues. The V gene's germline CDR1 is MNHEY and CDR2 SVGEGT. This CDR3 reads CASSYGGENEKLFF. In DNA form, the CDR3 reads TGTGCCAGCAGTTACGGGGGCGAAAATGAAAAACTGTTTTTT.

The chain recombines TRBV5-6 with TRBJ2-5, with 11 bases matching TRBD1. J gave up 4 bases and V 1 base, and 3 bases lay outside the gene matches. Looked up from germline, CDR1 is SGHDT and CDR2 is YYEEEE. CDR3 length: 15 amino acids. The CDR3 region is CASSLWTGGRETQYF. In DNA, the CDR3 is TGTGCCAGCAGCTTGTGGACAGGGGGCCGAGAGACCCAGTACTTC.

The rearrangement uses TRBV28 and TRBJ1-5, with 7 bases lining up with TRBD1. Per the germline V gene, CDR1 is MDHEN and CDR2 is SYDVKM. After removal of 4 bases from V and 3 bases from J, the junction contained 3 bases not matched to a gene. This CDR3 spans 14 amino acids. Here the CDR3 reads CASSSGTVNQPQHF. CDR3 sequence (DNA): TGTGCCAGCAGTTCAGGGACAGTCAATCAGCCCCAGCATTTT.

The chain joins TRBV3-1 (or the pseudogene TRBV3-2) to TRBJ1-5; D gene ambiguous. Germline loops: CDR1 LGHDT, CDR2 YNNKEL (reference sequence). The CDR3 is 15 amino acids. The germline V and J ends were trimmed by 4 bases and 4 bases, with 14 bases remaining between them. In DNA form, the CDR3 reads TGTGCCAGCAGCCCGAAGGGTGGGCTAAATCAGCCCCAGCATTTT. This codes for CASSPKGGLNQPQHF.

The chain is built from TRBV19 and TRBJ2-2, with TRBD1 identical over 8 bases. The CDR3 is 16 amino acids. CDR1 LNHDA and CDR2 SQIVND come from the germline V gene (reference sequence). The ends lost 3 bases at V and 1 base at J; junction bases unmatched: 4. The CDR3 spells CASSIRGTGNTGELFF. DNA of the CDR3: TGTGCCAGTAGTATTCGAGGGACAGGGAACACCGGGGAGCTGTTTTTT. Full variable domain (outside the CDR3, taken from reference TRBV19 and TRBJ2-2): DGGITQSPKYLFRKEGQNVTLSCEQNLNHDAMYWYRQDPGQGLRLIYYSQIVNDFQKGDIAEGYSVSREKKESFPLTVTSAQKNPTAFYLCASSIRGTGNTGELFFGEGSRLTVL.